This T cell receptor (beta chain) was sequenced during a study of T cell repertoires in cytomegalovirus infection. In the study overall: From public TCR beta signatures came an indication of both CMV infection and matching HLA type. Study-wide results and limits: Cumulative frequency (of public TCR beta family members) identified carriers of CMV plus the relevant HLA. CMV-specific TCR beta clonotypes restricted by HLA-C dominated the ex vivo response.

TCRdb processed the reads anew with MiXCR; each CDR3 protein has one entry. The data show over 150,000 distinct CDR3 sequences, approximately 19% seen once. Concerning this clonotype itself: Its target is unknown.

CDR3 length: 14 residues. The germline V gene encodes CDR1 MDHEN and CDR2 SYDVKM. Trimming stripped 6 bases from V and 4 bases from J, with 12 bases between. The clonotype was recovered from a human donor in good health (CMV status not recorded). Some clones in this sample may be carry-over from other donors' samples. The sequenced material came from PBMCs. This chain links TRBV28 with TRBJ1-4; a possible D gene is TRBD1 (6 bases). CDR3 residues: CASSAFRGNEKLFF. CDR3 DNA: TGTGCCAGCAGCGCATTCAGGGGTAATGAAAAACTGTTTTTT. Full variable domain (rest looked up from reference TRBV28 and TRBJ1-4): DVKVTQSSRYLVKRTGEKVFLECVQDMDHENMFWYRQDPGLGLRLIYFSYDVKMKEKGDIPEGYSVSREKKERFSLILESASTNQTSMYLCASSAFRGNEKLFFGSGTQLSVL.